This TCR beta chain was sequenced for a study of blood T cell repertoires in COVID-19. CDR1 is MNHNY, CDR2 SVGAGI, per germline (reference sequence). The CDR3 totals 18 residues. V lost 5 bases and J lost 2; bases outside the gene matches: 12. Original processing methods: The authors estimated nucleated cell counts from reference gene primer amplification. Libraries were prepared by immunoSEQ multiplex PCR; TCRdb keeps only in-frame clonotypes and omits some of them. V and J calls and clone size are given by that table; D and trimming were obtained from the DNA. The table shows about 59,000 clones, with about 85% occurring only once.

The rearrangement uses TRBV6-6 and TRBJ2-7; 13 bases are a match to TRBD2. This receptor was identified in a woman aged 80 or over with acute or convalescent COVID-19. Material: peripheral blood. CDR3 coding DNA: TGTGCCAGCAGTCAACGGACTAGCGGGAGACCACGTCCCTACGAGCAGTACTTC. Its translation: CASSQRTSGRPRPYEQYF.